These 27 T cell receptor beta chains were all obtained from the same sample, sequenced in a study of OX40 agonist ivuxolimab in advanced cancers. TCRdb's table, derived via immunoSEQ multiplex PCR, lists solely in-frame clones and lacks some. The sample lists about 69,000 clones; 75% to 90% were seen once. This material consisted of CD4+ or CD8+ T cells sorted from blood, taken in a trial of the OX40 agonist ivuxolimab. Receptors were obtained from an adult with an advanced solid tumor such as melanoma, head and neck, liver or kidney cancer.

This clone was observed a few times. The rearrangement uses TRBV9 and TRBJ2-5, with 10 positions matching TRBD2. Unmatched junction bases numbered 8, after V lost 2 bases and J lost 4 bases. Germline V CDR1 and CDR2: SGDLS, YYNGEE. The CDR3 spans 16 residues. The CDR3 DNA is TGTGCCAGCAGCGTCGGGGTAGCGGGGGGTGGAGAGACCCAGTACTTC. It specifies CASSVGVAGGGETQYF.

This clone has more than one count but fewer than ten. V is TRBV7-9 and J is TRBJ1-6, with TRBD1 identical over 8 bases. Germline CDR1 and CDR2: SEHNR and FQNEAQ (reference sequence). V was clipped by 11 bases and J by 7 bases; unmatched bases: 7. CDR3 length: 13 residues. The CDR3 protein is CALGGTGNSPLHF. In nucleotides, the CDR3 is TGTGCCCTTGGCGGGACAGGAAATTCACCCCTCCACTTT.

This rearrangement joins TRBV5-1 to TRBJ2-7, with D hard to call. The germline V gene encodes CDR1 SGHRS and CDR2 YFSETQ. Trimming shortened V by 1 base and J by 3 bases, and 8 bases separated the two germline ends. The CDR3 length is 13 residues. The CDR3 DNA reads TGCGCCAGCAGCTTGTTCTCCGGCTACGAGCAGTACTTC. It codes for CASSLFSGYEQYF.

Concerning this clone: Relative to the germline gene, one junction end is altered; a read error may explain this. The V and J genes are TRBV2 and TRBJ2-5; D not resolved. The CDR3 is made up of 11 amino acids. The germline CDR1 and CDR2 sequences are SNHLY and FYNNEI. CDR3 loop: CAGSVEETRYF. The CDR3 DNA is TGTGCCGGATCCGTAGAAGAGACCCGGTACTTC.

This clone was counted a single time. Compared with germline, one end of the junction differs, possibly owing to a read error. The chain employs TRBV5-4 and TRBJ2-1; 7 positions match TRBD1. CDR1 is SGHNT, CDR2 YYREEE, per germline (reference sequence). CDR3 length equals 15 residues. CDR3 protein: CASSLGQGAYNEQFF. DNA for the CDR3: TGTGCCAGCAGTTTGGGGCAGGGGGCCTACAATGAGCAGTTCTTC.

CDR3 in amino acids: CASSYGTGALSDPQHF. In DNA form, the CDR3 reads TGTGCCAGCAGTTACGGGACAGGGGCCCTCTCGGACCCCCAGCATTTT. The V call is TRBV6-6, the J call TRBJ1-5; 10 bases match TRBD1. The CDR3 contains 16 residues. V dropped 2 bases and J dropped 10; count of bases not matched to a gene: 11. Germline loops: CDR1 MNHNY, CDR2 SVGAGI (reference sequence).

The chain uses TRBV19 and TRBJ1-2; 8 bases line up with TRBD1. Germline values: CDR1 LNHDA, CDR2 SQIVND (reference sequence). V lost 5 bases and J lost 6; bases outside the gene matches: 5. CDR3 length: 13 residues. The DNA for the CDR3 is TGTGCCAGTAGTCCTCAGGGGGCGGATGGCTACACCTTC. Translation: CASSPQGADGYTF.

V and J are TRBV7-2 and TRBJ1-5, with 7 bases that match TRBD1. The CDR3 runs 14 residues. Germline V gives CDR1 SGHTA, CDR2 FQGNSA. The ends lost 4 bases at V and 5 bases at J; junction bases unmatched: 5. CDR3 sequence reads: CASSSQTGDQPQHF. DNA for the CDR3: TGTGCCAGCAGCTCACAAACAGGGGATCAGCCCCAGCATTTT.

This chain links TRBV5-1 with TRBJ2-7; 8 bases align to TRBD1. The CDR3 contains 14 residues. With 0 bases clipped from V and 6 bases from J, the junction kept 5 bases outside the gene matches. CDR1 and CDR2 from the germline V gene are SGHRS and YFSETQ. The CDR3 coding sequence is TGCGCCAGCAGCTTGGAGGCAGGGGGCTCCGAGCAGTACTTC. It is translated as CASSLEAGGSEQYF.

The rearrangement links TRBV7-9 to TRBJ2-4, with TRBD2 as a possible D gene (7 bases). Germline CDR1 is SEHNR and CDR2 is FQNEAQ (reference sequence). Trimming cost V 4 bases and J 1 base, with 17 bases left between them. This CDR3 is 17 amino acids long. CDR3 sequence reads: CASSWGGLASAKNIQYF. The CDR3 DNA follows: TGTGCCAGCAGCTGGGGGGGGCTAGCGTCCGCCAAAAACATTCAGTACTTC. Drawing the rest from reference TRBV7-9 and TRBJ2-4, the complete variable domain is DTGVSQNPRHKITKRGQNVTFRCDPISEHNRLYWYRQTLGQGPEFLTYFQNEAQLEKSRLLSDRFSAERPKGSFSTLEIQRTEQGDSAMYLCASSWGGLASAKNIQYFGAGTRLSVL.

CDR3 in amino acids: CASSDRDPGAGGEQYF. In DNA form, the CDR3 reads TGTGCCAGCAGTGATAGGGACCCGGGGGCAGGAGGCGAGCAGTACTTC. This chain connects TRBV2 to TRBJ2-7; D may be TRBD1 or TRBD2 (6 bases each). Trimming stripped 3 bases from V and 6 bases from J, with 21 bases between. CDR1 is SNHLY and CDR2 is FYNNEI in the germline V gene. This CDR3 is built from 16 residues.

CDR3 sequence: CASSSGGSYNEQFF. The CDR3 DNA is TGTGCCAGCAGCTCGGGGGGATCCTACAATGAGCAGTTCTTC. The J gene is TRBJ2-1, the V gene TRBV7-3, with 7 bases matching TRBD2. With 4 bases clipped from V and 1 base from J, the junction kept 1 base outside the gene matches. CDR1 is SGHTA, CDR2 FQGTGA, per germline. This CDR3 has 14 amino acids.

The chain couples TRBV10-3 to TRBJ2-7; maybe TRBD1 (5 bases). Germline values: CDR1 ENHRY, CDR2 SYGVKD. The CDR3 length is 14 residues. V was clipped by 0 bases and J by 0 bases, with 6 bases between them. The DNA of the CDR3 is TGTGCCATCAGTGAGTCGGGGCTCTCCTACGAGCAGTACTTC. Amino acid sequence: CAISESGLSYEQYF.

The V and J genes are TRBV6-1 and TRBJ1-6, with TRBD1 identical over 11 bases. Looked up from germline, CDR1 is MNHNS and CDR2 is SASEGT. The CDR3 totals 18 residues. V shed 3 bases and J 2 bases; nucleotides not matched to a gene: 6. The CDR3 reads CASSDRTGGWTYNSPLHF. For the CDR3, the DNA is TGTGCCAGCAGTGACAGGACAGGGGGCTGGACCTATAATTCACCCCTCCACTTT.

V and J are TRBV5-1 and TRBJ2-5; the D gene is possibly TRBD1 (6 bases). This CDR3 spans 13 amino acids. The V end lost 4 bases, the J end lost 5 bases, and 12 bases lay between the germline ends. Germline CDR1 SGHRS, CDR2 YFSETQ. The CDR3 reads CASSRDRKETQYF. The CDR3 DNA is TGCGCCAGCAGCAGAGACAGGAAGGAGACCCAGTACTTC.

The V gene is TRBV29-1, the J gene TRBJ2-3; 8 bases align to TRBD1. The CDR3 sequence is 12 residues long. Germline V lookup: CDR1 SQVTM, CDR2 ANQGSEA. After removal of 4 bases from V and 7 bases from J, the junction contained 4 bases not matched to a gene. The CDR3 DNA reads as TGCAGCGTTGGACAGGGGATTAATACGCAGTATTTT. Translation gives CSVGQGINTQYF.

The chain has TRBV15 and TRBJ1-5; the D gene is possibly TRBD1 (6 bases). V dropped 6 bases and J dropped 1 base, with 10 bases sitting between them. The CDR3 spans 14 residues. CDR1 LNHNV and CDR2 YYDKDF come from the germline V gene (reference sequence). CDR3 coding DNA: TGTGCCACCAGTGATCAGGGGAGCAATCAGCCCCAGCATTTT. This codes for CATSDQGSNQPQHF.

The rearrangement uses TRBV28 and TRBJ1-1; D not resolved. The CDR3 is 15 residues long. CDR1 is MDHEN and CDR2 is SYDVKM in the germline V gene. V was pared by 6 bases and J by 4 bases, with 18 bases between. CDR3 DNA: TGTGCCAGCAGCTCCCCCTTCGCGGGGAGCACTGAAGCTTTCTTT. Protein product: CASSSPFAGSTEAFF.

J is TRBJ2-3 and V is TRBV28; TRBD2 matches 11 bases. Germline loops: CDR1 MDHEN, CDR2 SYDVKM. Trimming cost V 1 base and J 7 bases; bases outside gene matches: 7. CDR3 length equals 16 residues. The CDR3 here is CASSLLVSGRANTQYF. CDR3 coding DNA: TGTGCCAGCAGTTTATTGGTTAGCGGGAGGGCGAATACGCAGTATTTT.

The gene calls are TRBV19 and TRBJ2-1, with 14 nucleotides matching TRBD2. The J segment lost 4 bases and the V segment lost 10 bases, leaving 6 bases of the junction unmatched. Per germline, CDR1 LNHDA and CDR2 SQIVND (reference sequence). The CDR3 sequence is 15 residues long. The CDR3 protein is CATGTSGSIYNEQFF. Written as DNA, the CDR3 is TGTGCCACCGGGACTAGCGGGAGTATTTACAATGAGCAGTTCTTC.

The genes are TRBV6-5 and TRBJ1-2; D not certain. The CDR3 runs to 14 residues. Germline-derived CDR1 and CDR2 are MNHEY and SVGAGI. Trimming removed 4 bases at V and 2 bases at J, with 11 bases between. The CDR3 nucleotides are TGTGCCAGCAGTTTGAACGACAACAACTATGGCTACACCTTC. It codes for CASSLNDNNYGYTF.

This clone was detected once. This chain joins TRBV6-6 and TRBJ2-7; unclear D gene. Trimming shortened V by 0 bases and J by 1 base, and 7 bases separated the two germline ends. Germline loops: CDR1 MNHNY, CDR2 SVGAGI (reference sequence). The CDR3 runs to 14 residues. CDR3 bases: TGTGCCAGCAGTTACTCCGCAGAGTCCTACGAGCAGTACTTC. Amino acids: CASSYSAESYEQYF.

CDR3 nucleotide sequence: TGCGCCAGCAGCTTGGGGACTAGCGGGACGCACTCCGGCGAGCAGTACTTC. This codes for CASSLGTSGTHSGEQYF. The V gene is TRBV5-1, the J gene TRBJ2-7, with TRBD2 matching over 12 bases. Trimming at V came to 0 bases and at J to 6 bases, leaving 10 bases not matched to a gene. Germline V gene lookup returns CDR1 SGHRS and CDR2 YFSETQ. The CDR3 is 17 residues long.

The chain combines TRBV2 with TRBJ2-2; D ambiguous. V gave up 7 bases and J gave up 0 bases, with 9 bases separating them. This CDR3 spans 14 amino acids. Germline values: CDR1 SNHLY, CDR2 FYNNEI. The CDR3 DNA reads as TGTGCCAGCATAAGGGCCTCGAACACCGGGGAGCTGTTTTTT. As protein: CASIRASNTGELFF.

This chain uses TRBV28 with TRBJ1-5; the D is unclear. Germline V gene sequence: CDR1 MDHEN, CDR2 SYDVKM. CDR3 length: 14 residues. The germline V and J ends were trimmed by 6 bases and 4 bases, with 13 bases remaining between them. In nucleotides, the CDR3 is TGTGCCAGCAGGATACCCCCTGGAAATCAGCCCCAGCATTTT. It is translated as CASRIPPGNQPQHF.

The V and J genes are TRBV14 and TRBJ2-7, with no clear D. Germline CDR1 and CDR2: SGHDN and FVKESK. The CDR3 is made up of 14 amino acids. V was cut by 0 bases and J by 0 bases, with 6 bases left in between. DNA of the CDR3: TGTGCCAGCAGCCAAGAATCTAGCTCCTACGAGCAGTACTTC. Protein sequence: CASSQESSSYEQYF.

The rearrangement joins TRBV7-3 to TRBJ2-1, with 9 bases aligning to TRBD2. Germline loops: CDR1 SGHTA, CDR2 FQGTGA. This CDR3 has 16 residues. The V and J ends lost 4 bases and 2 bases, in that order; junction bases with no gene match: 6. The CDR3 spells CASSSRRTSAYNEQFF. In nucleotides, the CDR3 is TGTGCCAGCAGCTCTCGACGGACTAGCGCCTACAATGAGCAGTTCTTC.